This T cell receptor beta chain stems from a study of cytomegalovirus exposure and HLA in healthy donors. About the research overall: The roughly 110 validation repertoires used the same platform as the 666 first-cohort repertoires, a later analysis reported.

Study-level results: TCR sequences were mostly rare, though some public TCRs occurred in many donors. Some TCR beta chains (164 of them) were listed as cytomegalovirus-associated.

This CDR3 is 14 amino acids long. V dropped 3 bases and J dropped 3 bases, with 10 bases sitting between them. Germline V gives CDR1 SGHRS, CDR2 YFSETQ. Using immunoSEQ multiplex PCR, the repertoire was profiled, and TCRdb retains in-frame clones only, with some absent. The sample lists 120,000 to 150,000 clones; more than 85% were seen once. Note on this clone: Its antigen remains unidentified.

The sample comprised PBMCs. This TCR derives from a man between 18 and 29 years old in good health and CMV-seropositive. The V call is TRBV5-1, the J call TRBJ2-1; no reliable D call. CDR3 DNA: TGCGCCAGCAGCTCCAAACTCCTCTACAATGAGCAGTTCTTC. The encoded protein is CASSSKLLYNEQFF.